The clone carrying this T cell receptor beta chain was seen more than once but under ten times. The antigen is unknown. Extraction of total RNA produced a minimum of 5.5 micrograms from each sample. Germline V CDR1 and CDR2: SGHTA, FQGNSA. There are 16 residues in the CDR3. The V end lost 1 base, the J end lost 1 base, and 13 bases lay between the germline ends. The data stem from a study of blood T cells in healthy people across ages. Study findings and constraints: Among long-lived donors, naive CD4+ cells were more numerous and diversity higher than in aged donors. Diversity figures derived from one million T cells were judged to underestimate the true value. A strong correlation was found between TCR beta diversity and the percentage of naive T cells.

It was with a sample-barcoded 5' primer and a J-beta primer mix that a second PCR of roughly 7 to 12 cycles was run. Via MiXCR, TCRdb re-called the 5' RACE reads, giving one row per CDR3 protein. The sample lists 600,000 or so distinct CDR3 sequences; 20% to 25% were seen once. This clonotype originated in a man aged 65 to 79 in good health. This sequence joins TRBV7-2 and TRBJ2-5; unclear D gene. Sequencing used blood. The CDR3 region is CASSLGLGRSQETQYF. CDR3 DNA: TGTGCCAGCAGCTTAGGGCTCGGACGTAGCCAAGAGACCCAGTACTTC.